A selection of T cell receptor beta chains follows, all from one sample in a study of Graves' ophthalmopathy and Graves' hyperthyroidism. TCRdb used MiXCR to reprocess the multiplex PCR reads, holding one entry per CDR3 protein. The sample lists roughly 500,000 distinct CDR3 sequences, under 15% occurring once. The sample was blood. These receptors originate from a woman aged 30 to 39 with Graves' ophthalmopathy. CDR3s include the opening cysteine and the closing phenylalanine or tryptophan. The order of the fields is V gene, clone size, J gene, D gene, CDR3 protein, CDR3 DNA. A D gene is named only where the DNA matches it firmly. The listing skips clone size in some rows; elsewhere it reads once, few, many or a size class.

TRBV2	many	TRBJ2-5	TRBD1	CASTPGQVETQYF	TGTGCCAGCACCCCCGGACAGGTTGAGACCCAGTACTTC
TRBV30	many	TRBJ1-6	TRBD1	CAFTGTGGSPLHF	TGTGCCTTTACCGGGACAGGGGGTTCACCCCTCCACTTT
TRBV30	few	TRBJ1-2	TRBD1	CAWSRDRQLGYTF	TGTGCCTGGAGCCGGGACAGACAACTCGGCTACACCTTC
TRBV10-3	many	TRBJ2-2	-	CAISVMTGELFF	TGTGCCATCAGTGTAATGACCGGGGAGCTGTTTTTT
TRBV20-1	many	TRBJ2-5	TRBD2	CSATSGRLKETQYF	TGCAGTGCTACTAGCGGGAGACTCAAAGAGACCCAGTACTTC
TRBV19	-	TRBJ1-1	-	CASSTLGGITEAFF	TGTGCCAGTAGTACCCTTGGGGGGATTACTGAAGCTTTCTTT
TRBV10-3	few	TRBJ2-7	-	CAINPTVRGYDQYF	TGTGCCATCAACCCCACGGTCCGAGGATACGATCAGTACTTC
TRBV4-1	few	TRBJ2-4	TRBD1	CASSRPGQGDKNIQYF	TGCGCCAGCAGCCGACCGGGACAGGGGGACAAAAACATTCAGTACTTC
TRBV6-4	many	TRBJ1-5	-	CASSEPVGYSNQPQHF	TGTGCCAGCAGTGAACCGGTGGGGTATAGCAATCAGCCCCAGCATTTT
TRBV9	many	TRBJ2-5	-	CASSVGSAAYQETQYF	TGTGCCAGCAGCGTAGGTTCGGCGGCGTACCAAGAGACCCAGTACTTC
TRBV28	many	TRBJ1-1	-	CASSPQGLRGTEAFF	TGTGCCAGCAGTCCCCAGGGCCTCCGTGGGACTGAAGCTTTCTTT
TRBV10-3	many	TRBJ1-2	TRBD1	CAIREQGSYGYTF	TGTGCCATCAGGGAACAGGGGAGCTATGGCTACACCTTC
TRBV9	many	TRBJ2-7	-	CASSVSPGKNYEQYF	TGTGCCAGCAGCGTATCCCCAGGGAAGAACTACGAGCAGTACTTC
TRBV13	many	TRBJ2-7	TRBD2	CASSPGTTYEQYF	TGTGCCAGCAGCCCCGGGACTACCTACGAGCAGTACTTC
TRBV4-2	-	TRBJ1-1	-	CASSSIVGMNTEAFF	TGTGCCAGCAGCTCTATAGTAGGGATGAACACTGAAGCTTTCTTT
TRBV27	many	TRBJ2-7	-	CASSADGYEQYF	TGTGCCAGCAGTGCCGACGGCTACGAGCAGTACTTC
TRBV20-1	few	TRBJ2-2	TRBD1	CSAPAGDRVRGGELFF	TGCAGTGCTCCCGCCGGGGACAGGGTACGAGGCGGGGAGCTGTTTTTT
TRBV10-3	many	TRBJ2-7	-	CAISESVGGGRYYEQYF	TGTGCCATCAGTGAGTCAGTCGGCGGGGGCCGCTACTACGAGCAGTACTTC
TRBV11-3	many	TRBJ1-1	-	CASSFSSLRDTEAFF	TGTGCCAGCAGCTTTTCATCCCTTAGGGACACTGAAGCTTTCTTT
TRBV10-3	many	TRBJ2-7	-	CAISEGQGGPYEQYF	TGTGCCATCAGTGAAGGGCAGGGGGGACCCTACGAGCAGTACTTC
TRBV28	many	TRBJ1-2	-	CASSSHPRGGYTF	TGTGCCAGCAGTTCCCACCCCCGGGGGGGCTACACCTTC
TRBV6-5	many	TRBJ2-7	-	CASSIYREAYEQYF	TGTGCCAGCAGTATCTACAGGGAAGCCTACGAGCAGTACTTC
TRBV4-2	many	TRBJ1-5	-	CASSQEGRKPYSNQPQHF	TGTGCCAGCAGCCAAGAAGGCAGAAAACCCTATAGCAATCAGCCCCAGCATTTT
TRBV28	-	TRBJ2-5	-	CASSYGGGEETQYF	TGTGCCAGCAGTTACGGGGGCGGCGAAGAGACCCAGTACTTC
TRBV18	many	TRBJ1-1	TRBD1	CASSPTQGMHTEAFF	TGTGCCAGCTCGCCGACACAGGGGATGCACACTGAAGCTTTCTTT
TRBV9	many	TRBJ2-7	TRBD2	CASSVPGGEQYF	TGTGCCAGCAGCGTCCCGGGGGGCGAGCAGTACTTC
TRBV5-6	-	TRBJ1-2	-	CASSLWGSGYYGYTF	TGTGCCAGCAGCTTGTGGGGATCTGGGTACTATGGCTACACCTTC
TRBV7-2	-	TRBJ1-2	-	CAIKTRQNNYGYTF	TGTGCCATCAAGACTCGACAGAATAACTATGGCTACACCTTC
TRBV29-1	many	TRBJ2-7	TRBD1	CSVDKDRGAYEQYF	TGCAGCGTTGATAAGGACAGGGGGGCCTACGAGCAGTACTTC
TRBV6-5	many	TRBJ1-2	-	CASSYVDGYGYTF	TGTGCCAGCAGTTACGTGGACGGCTATGGCTACACCTTC
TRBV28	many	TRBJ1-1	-	CATIGAGMAFF	TGTGCGACAATAGGCGCAGGGATGGCTTTCTTT
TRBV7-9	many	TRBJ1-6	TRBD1	CASSWGQGNNSPLHF	TGTGCCAGCAGCTGGGGACAGGGGAATAATTCACCCCTCCACTTT
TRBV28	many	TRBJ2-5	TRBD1	CASSSTGTGMEETQYF	TGTGCCAGCAGTTCTACCGGGACAGGGATGGAAGAGACCCAGTACTTC
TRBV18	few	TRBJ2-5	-	CASSLSVLQETQYF	TGTGCCAGCTCACTCTCAGTACTCCAAGAGACCCAGTACTTC
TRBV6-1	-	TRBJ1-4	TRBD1	CASGRQGADEKLFF	TGTGCCAGCGGCCGACAGGGAGCGGATGAAAAACTGTTTTTT
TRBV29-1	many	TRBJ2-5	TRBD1	CSVPLGTVQETQYF	TGCAGCGTTCCCCTGGGGACAGTTCAAGAGACCCAGTACTTC
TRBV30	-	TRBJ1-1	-	CAWSTFRREDTEAFF	TGTGCCTGGAGTACCTTTAGGAGAGAGGACACTGAAGCTTTCTTT
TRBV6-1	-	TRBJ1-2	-	CASSEAGTDYGYTF	TGTGCCAGCAGTGAAGCCGGGACGGACTATGGCTACACCTTC
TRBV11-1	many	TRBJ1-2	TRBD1	CASQDGQGILLDGYTF	TGTGCCTCTCAAGACGGACAGGGGATTTTGTTGGATGGCTACACCTTC
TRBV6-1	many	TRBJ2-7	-	CASRKQGWSSSDEQYF	TGTGCCAGCAGAAAACAGGGCTGGTCCTCGTCCGACGAGCAGTACTTC
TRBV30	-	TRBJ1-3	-	CAWSATGSSGNTIYF	TGTGCCTGGAGTGCTACAGGCTCCTCTGGAAACACCATATATTTT
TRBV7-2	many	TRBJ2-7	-	CASSVGLFTYEQYF	TGTGCCAGCAGCGTTGGACTGTTTACCTACGAGCAGTACTTC
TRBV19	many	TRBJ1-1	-	CASSIMQGTNTEAFF	TGTGCCAGTAGTATAATGCAGGGGACGAACACTGAAGCTTTCTTT
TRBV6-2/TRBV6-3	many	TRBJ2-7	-	CASSYIHEQYF	TGTGCCAGCAGTTACATCCACGAGCAGTACTTC
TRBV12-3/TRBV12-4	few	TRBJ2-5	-	CASSKKRGTQETQYF	TGTGCCAGCAGTAAGAAACGGGGAACCCAAGAGACCCAGTACTTC
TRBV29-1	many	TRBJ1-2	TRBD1	CSVVLTGGSGYTF	TGCAGCGTTGTTCTAACAGGGGGCAGTGGCTACACCTTC
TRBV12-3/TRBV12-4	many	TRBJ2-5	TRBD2	CASSSGLAGVAETQYF	TGTGCCAGCAGCTCAGGACTAGCGGGAGTCGCCGAGACCCAGTACTTC
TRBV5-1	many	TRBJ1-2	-	CATGTADLYGYTF	TGCGCCACCGGGACTGCGGACCTCTATGGCTACACCTTC
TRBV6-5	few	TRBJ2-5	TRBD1	CASSRDRMETQYF	TGTGCCAGCAGTCGGGACAGAATGGAGACCCAGTACTTC
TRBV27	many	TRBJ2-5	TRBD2	CASSRRKAGGQETQYF	TGTGCCAGCAGCCGCCGCAAGGCGGGGGGCCAAGAGACCCAGTACTTC
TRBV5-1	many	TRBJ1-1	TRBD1	CASSVTGTNTEAFF	TGCGCCAGCAGCGTGACAGGGACGAACACTGAAGCTTTCTTT
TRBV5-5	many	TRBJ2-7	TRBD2	CASSYPPGLAGEENEQYF	TGTGCCAGCAGCTACCCCCCGGGACTAGCGGGGGAAGAGAACGAGCAGTACTTC
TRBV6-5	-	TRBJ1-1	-	CASILEGGTEAFF	TGTGCCAGCATTCTCGAGGGGGGAACTGAAGCTTTCTTT
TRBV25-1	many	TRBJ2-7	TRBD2	CASSDSGSTAYEQYF	TGTGCCAGCAGTGATAGCGGGAGTACCGCTTACGAGCAGTACTTC
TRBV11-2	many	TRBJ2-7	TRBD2	CSSSLVSLAGEQYF	TGTTCCAGCAGCTTAGTTTCTCTAGCGGGCGAGCAGTACTTC
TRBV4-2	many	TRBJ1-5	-	CASSQDRADQPQHF	TGTGCCAGCAGCCAAGATCGAGCGGATCAGCCCCAGCATTTT
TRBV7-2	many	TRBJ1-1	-	CASSLQAGFEAFF	TGTGCCAGCAGCTTACAGGCGGGTTTCGAAGCTTTCTTT